This T cell receptor (beta chain) was recorded in a study of shared clonotypes between healthy human individuals. Study-level background: The study enrolled a couple of women and three men aged 18 to 49. General study findings and limits: Sampling covered nothing but blood. Tissue TCR repertoires likely differ from those found in blood.

Details on this clone: The antigen remains undetermined. A junction boundary mismatches the germline segment, possibly from a read error.

Roughly 280 ng DNA, roughly 28,000 T cell genomes, went into unsorted PBMC replicate PCRs. Sequencing was performed with immunoSEQ multiplex PCR; in TCRdb, only in-frame clones are kept and a portion is missing. The sample has fewer than 700,000 clones, roughly four fifths seen once. The clonotype originates from a middle-aged woman in good health. Some clones in this sample may be carry-over from other donors' samples. Sequenced input: PBMCs.

This CDR3 reads CASSRGLATYERYF. The CDR3 nucleotides are TGTGCCAGCAGCCGGGGACTAGCAACCTACGAGCGGTACTTC. V is TRBV7-2 and J is TRBJ2-7; the match to TRBD2 covers 9 bases. The CDR3 has 14 residues. CDR1 is SGHTA and CDR2 is FQGNSA in the germline V gene.